This entry is about one T cell receptor (beta chain). Its antigen remains unknown. This sample was included in a study of blood T cells in healthy people across ages. The CDR3 has 16 residues. V was cut by 2 bases and J by 3 bases, with 14 bases left in between. Looked up from germline, CDR1 is MGHRA and CDR2 is YSYEKL. Study observations and caveats: Diversity of TCR beta correlated strongly with naive T cell percentage. Fewer expanded clones and more diversity marked long-lived versus aged donors. Diversity of TCR beta per million T cells declined in a roughly linear way with age.

Per sample, a minimum of 6 million PBMCs were isolated. The second PCR ran about 7 to 12 cycles with a sample-barcoded 5' primer and J-beta primers. TCRdb reprocessed the 5' RACE reads via MiXCR and lists one record per CDR3 protein. The sample lists 1.6 million or so distinct CDR3 sequences, 30% to 40% occurring once. The receptor's source is a woman aged 30 to 39 in good health. Sequenced material: blood. This chain connects TRBV4-1 to TRBJ2-1; D is perhaps TRBD1 or TRBD2 (7 bases each). The CDR3 DNA follows: TGCGCCAGCAGCCAACCAGGGGGGGCTGGCTACAATGAGCAGTTCTTC. It is translated as CASSQPGGAGYNEQFF.